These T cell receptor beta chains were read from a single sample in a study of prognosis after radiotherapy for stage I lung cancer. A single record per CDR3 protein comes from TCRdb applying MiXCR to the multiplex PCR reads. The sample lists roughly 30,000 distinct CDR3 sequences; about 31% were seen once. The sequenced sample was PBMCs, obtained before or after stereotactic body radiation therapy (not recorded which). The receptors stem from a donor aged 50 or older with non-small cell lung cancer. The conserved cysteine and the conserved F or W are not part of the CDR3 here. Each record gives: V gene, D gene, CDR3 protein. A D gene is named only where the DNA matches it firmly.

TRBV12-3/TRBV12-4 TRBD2 ASSSLAVLYEQF
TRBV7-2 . ASSTEQNQPQH
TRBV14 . ASSPPGVGTGELF
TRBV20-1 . SARTLGRNTEAF
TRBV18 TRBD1 ASSPGTGDNSPLH
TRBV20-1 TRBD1 SARDYRGYWGSGANVLT
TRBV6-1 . ASSPLVGTQY
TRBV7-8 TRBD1 ASIDDRARKSYEQY
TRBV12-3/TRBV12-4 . ASSAAPLYEQY
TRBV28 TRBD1 ASSPISLGQQASYT
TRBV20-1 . SARDPRATNTGELF
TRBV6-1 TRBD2 ASSAGRAQIYEQY
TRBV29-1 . SAPGQKGAHH
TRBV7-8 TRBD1 ASKTGGGRPSEQY
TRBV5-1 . ASSLGLEGGYT
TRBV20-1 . NVLPAPDTQY
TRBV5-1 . ASSPGGTSGANVLT
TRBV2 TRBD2 ASWGGLAGEPDTQY
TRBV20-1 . SASGVPQPQH
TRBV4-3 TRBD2 ASSQVRGGVGGFSYNEQF
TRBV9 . ASSVGGRLQETQY
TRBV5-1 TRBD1 ASSLVGQGLYGHT
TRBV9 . ASSSSGLPRDTQY
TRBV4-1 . ASSQGSEREVVSYT
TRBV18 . ASSPGTGSNEKLF
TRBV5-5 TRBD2 ASSSTSGGANTGELF
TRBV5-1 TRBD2 ASSAGLADTYEQY
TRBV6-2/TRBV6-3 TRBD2 ASSLGLAGGQETQY
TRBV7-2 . ASSLKRRNNSPLH
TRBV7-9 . ASRPWCAGENSPLH
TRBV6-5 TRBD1 ASSYPRQGGEQF
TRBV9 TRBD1 ASSARGTGSSGELF
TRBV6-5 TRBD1 ASSYRTGAREQY
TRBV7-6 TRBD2 ASSLVGRGDYEQY
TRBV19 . ASSIQLGGNVKYGYT
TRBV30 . AWSAAVTEAF
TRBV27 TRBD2 ASKAGDKTYNEQF
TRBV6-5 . ASSYHSVGENGGAEAF
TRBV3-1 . ASSQGGIGTDTQY
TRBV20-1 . SATWARAGNQPQH
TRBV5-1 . ASSPTHSWFSYEQY
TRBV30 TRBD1 AWRGKQGFDTEAF
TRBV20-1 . SARDGQNYGYT
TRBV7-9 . ATGAGANQPQH
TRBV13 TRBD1 ASSFSEGANEQY
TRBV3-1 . ASSQGTGRSSTGELF
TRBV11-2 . ASSLGNLDTQY
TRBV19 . ASSRPEEQETQY
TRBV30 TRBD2 AGMGGGGGLTPGSC
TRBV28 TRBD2 ASSQSGGEQY
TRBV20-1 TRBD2 SATGGTSGSYEQY
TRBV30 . AWSGAGGYT
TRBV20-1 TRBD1 SARVTGGFTEAF
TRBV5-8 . ASSLTGSF
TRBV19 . ASSISWRNTEAF
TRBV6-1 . ASSRETRIAGYT
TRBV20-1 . SARDPGGTDTQY
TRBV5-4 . ASSPEGPRTDTQY